Listed here are 19 T cell receptor beta chains from one sample, sequenced in a study of cytomegalovirus exposure and HLA in healthy donors. The PCR ran on 60 Vbeta and 13 Jbeta primers. Repertoires were generated with immunoSEQ multiplex PCR, while TCRdb's copy carries only in-frame clones and drops some. The profile shows around 120,000 clones, 82% of them singletons. The sample was PBMCs. These receptors originate from a male donor in good health and CMV-seropositive.

This rearrangement joins TRBV19 to TRBJ2-7, with TRBD2 as a possible D gene (6 bases). Germline CDR1 LNHDA, CDR2 SQIVND (reference sequence). V shed 4 bases and J shed 6 bases, with 16 bases lying between them. This CDR3 is 14 amino acids long. The CDR3 reads CASSTTGTLSEQYF. The CDR3, as DNA: TGTGCCAGTAGTACTACGGGGACTCTTAGCGAGCAGTACTTC. Combining the CDR3 with reference TRBV19 and TRBJ2-7 gives the whole variable domain DGGITQSPKYLFRKEGQNVTLSCEQNLNHDAMYWYRQDPGQGLRLIYYSQIVNDFQKGDIAEGYSVSREKKESFPLTVTSAQKNPTAFYLCASSTTGTLSEQYFGPGTRLTVT.

This clone is a singleton in its sample. The V call is TRBV11-2, the J call TRBJ2-3, with D tentatively TRBD2 (6 bases). V dropped 0 bases and J dropped 1 base, with 11 bases sitting between them. CDR1 and CDR2 from the germline V gene are SGHAT and FQNNGV. The CDR3 spans 16 residues. CDR3 sequence reads: CASSLELAGGTDTQYF. For the CDR3, the DNA is TGTGCCAGCAGCTTAGAACTAGCTGGGGGCACAGATACGCAGTATTTT.

The V gene is TRBV29-1, the J gene TRBJ2-5; D unresolved. Germline V gene lookup returns CDR1 SQVTM and CDR2 ANQGSEA. With 0 bases removed from V and 3 bases from J, the gap between germline ends came to 11 bases. The CDR3 is made up of 14 amino acids. CDR3 sequence reads: CSVEDYPVEETQYF. The CDR3 DNA reads as TGCAGCGTTGAAGATTACCCCGTAGAAGAGACCCAGTACTTC. Full variable domain (rest looked up from reference TRBV29-1 and TRBJ2-5): SAVISQKPSRDICQRGTSLTIQCQVDSQVTMMFWYRQQPGQSLTLIATANQGSEATYESGFVIDKFPISRPNLTFSTLTVSNMSPEDSSIYLCSVEDYPVEETQYFGPGTRLLVL.

The V gene is TRBV19, the J gene TRBJ2-1, with D possibly TRBD2 on 5 matching bases. The CDR3 runs to 16 residues. Germline V gene sequence: CDR1 LNHDA, CDR2 SQIVND (reference sequence). V was shortened by 6 bases and J by 0 bases, with 15 bases between the two germline ends. For the CDR3, the DNA is TGTGCCAGTAGCCCTCTAAGCGGAGGCTCCTACAATGAGCAGTTCTTC. Residues: CASSPLSGGSYNEQFF.

The chain combines TRBV19 with TRBJ2-1, with 14 nucleotides matching TRBD2. Germline CDR1 and CDR2: LNHDA and SQIVND (reference sequence). V gave up 8 bases and J gave up 8 bases; unmatched junction bases: 5. This CDR3 is built from 14 residues. CDR3 sequence (DNA): TGTGCCAGTGGGACTAGCGGGAGTCTCGATGAGCAGTTCTTC. Protein product: CASGTSGSLDEQFF.

The CDR3 spells CAWSKLAPDTQYF. CDR3 DNA: TGTGCCTGGAGTAAACTAGCCCCAGATACGCAGTATTTT. The chain is built from TRBV30 and TRBJ2-3, with a tentative D call TRBD2 (6 bases). V lost 2 bases to trimming and J lost 4 bases, with 10 bases between them. The germline V gene has CDR1 GTSNPN and CDR2 SVGIG (reference sequence). This CDR3 is built from 13 residues.

On this clone itself: One end of the junction varies from germline; a read error may be responsible. V gene TRBV9 combines with J gene TRBJ2-5; D gene unclear. The CDR3 length is 14 residues. CDR1 and CDR2 from the germline V gene are SGDLS and YYNGEE. CDR3 residues: CASSTQVHQGTQYF. In DNA, the CDR3 is TGTGCCAGCAGTACCCAGGTACATCAAGGGACCCAGTACTTC.

The chain's CDR3 is CASSPRERAVGQYF. The CDR3 nucleotides read TGTGCCAGCAGTCCACGGGAGCGGGCGGTCGGGCAGTACTTC. The genes are TRBV27 and TRBJ2-7, with D tentatively TRBD2 (6 bases). Per the germline V gene, CDR1 is MNHEY and CDR2 is SMNVEV (reference sequence). The CDR3 is made up of 14 amino acids. Trimming removed 5 bases at V and 9 bases at J, with 20 bases between.

The V and J genes are TRBV18 and TRBJ2-7; TRBD2 matches 13 bases. Losses at the gene ends were 2 bases for V and 4 bases for J; bases not matched to a gene: 2. This CDR3 contains 15 residues. Germline V gives CDR1 KGHSH, CDR2 LQKENI. The CDR3 loop is CASSPATSGRYEQYF. The CDR3 coding sequence is TGTGCCAGCTCACCAGCGACTAGCGGGAGGTACGAGCAGTACTTC.

About this clone itself: Other DNA sequences in this specimen translate into the identical CDR3. The V call is TRBV5-4, the J call TRBJ2-2; D remains ambiguous. This CDR3 is 14 amino acids long. The germline gives CDR1 SGHNT, CDR2 YYREEE (reference sequence). The germline V and J ends were trimmed by 2 bases and 5 bases, with 10 bases remaining between them. CDR3 protein: CASSLVAETGELFF. The CDR3 bases are TGTGCCAGCAGCTTAGTCGCGGAAACCGGGGAGCTGTTTTTT.

The V call is TRBV11-2, the J call TRBJ2-7; 12 bases are a match to TRBD1. V gave up 1 base and J gave up 3 bases; unmatched junction bases: 4. Germline-derived CDR1 and CDR2 are SGHAT and FQNNGV. The CDR3 has 16 amino acids. In nucleotides, the CDR3 is TGTGCCAGCAGCTTAGCCGGGACAGGGGGCATCTACGAGCAGTACTTC. Residues: CASSLAGTGGIYEQYF.

The chain employs TRBV6-5 and TRBJ1-5, with a tentative D call TRBD1 (6 bases). The germline V and J ends were trimmed by 8 bases and 3 bases, with 11 bases remaining between them. This CDR3 has 13 amino acids. CDR1 and CDR2 (germline): MNHEY, SVGAGI. CDR3 residues: CASRQVNNQPQHF. CDR3 nucleotides: TGTGCCAGCCGACAGGTCAACAATCAGCCCCAGCATTTT.

The chain uses TRBV9 and TRBJ1-5; the match to TRBD1 covers 8 bases. CDR1 is SGDLS, CDR2 YYNGEE, per germline. V lost 0 bases to trimming and J lost 0 bases; unmatched junction nucleotides: 8. There are 18 residues in the CDR3. CDR3 protein: CASSVAHGQGRSNQPQHF. The CDR3 region has the DNA TGTGCCAGCAGCGTAGCCCATGGACAGGGCCGTAGCAATCAGCCCCAGCATTTT.

The J gene is TRBJ1-5, the V gene TRBV27, with D unresolved. The CDR3 has 14 amino acids. V was cut by 5 bases and J by 4 bases, with 12 bases left in between. Germline lookup yields CDR1 MNHEY and CDR2 SMNVEV (reference sequence). The CDR3 coding sequence is TGTGCCAGCAGTCTCCTAAACGAGAATCAGCCCCAGCATTTT. Translating gives CASSLLNENQPQHF.

The rearrangement links TRBV7-9 to TRBJ2-5; D perhaps matches TRBD2 (6 bases). The CDR3 consists of 14 residues. The V end was cut by 5 bases, the J end by 5 bases, with 15 bases between. Germline assignment: CDR1 SEHNR and CDR2 FQNEAQ (reference sequence). CDR3 nucleotides: TGTGCCAGCAGCCCCCTTATGCTAGCGGAGACCCAGTACTTC. This codes for CASSPLMLAETQYF.

The CDR3 reads CASSQLGFSSTDTQYF. The CDR3 DNA sequence: TGTGCCAGCAGCCAACTTGGCTTCTCTAGCACAGATACGCAGTATTTT. This rearrangement joins TRBV14 to TRBJ2-3, with D unclear. The CDR3 is 16 amino acids. Deletions cut 2 bases from V and 0 bases from J, with 12 bases between. Germline assignment: CDR1 SGHDN and CDR2 FVKESK.

The chain joins TRBV19 to TRBJ2-2, with a tentative D call TRBD2 (6 bases). V lost 3 bases and J lost 3, with 11 bases in between. This CDR3 has 15 amino acids. The germline CDR1 and CDR2 sequences are LNHDA and SQIVND (reference sequence). CDR3 bases: TGTGCCAGTAGTATTCCCGGGAGCTACACCGGGGAGCTGTTTTTT. Translation: CASSIPGSYTGELFF.

V usage is TRBV10-3 and J usage is TRBJ2-7; 7 bases are a match to TRBD1. Germline trimming cut 11 bases from V and 7 bases from J; bases unmatched to any gene: 14. CDR1 and CDR2 (germline): ENHRY, SYGVKD. This CDR3 region has 13 residues. CDR3 coding DNA: TGTGCCGCCTGCGACAGGGTGGAGAGAGAGCAGTACTTC. Its translation: CAACDRVEREQYF.

The V and J genes are TRBV11-3 and TRBJ2-7; TRBD2 agrees at 7 bases. The V gene's germline CDR1 is SGHNT and CDR2 YENEEA. The CDR3 runs to 11 residues. Trimming at V came to 5 bases and at J to 7 bases, leaving 2 bases not matched to a gene. The CDR3 sequence is CASSTGGEQYF. For the CDR3, the DNA is TGTGCCAGCAGCACCGGGGGGGAGCAGTACTTC. The full variable domain, rest sourced from reference TRBV11-3 and TRBJ2-7, is EAGVVQSPRYKIIEKKQPVAFWCNPISGHNTLYWYLQNLGQGPELLIRYENEEAVDDSQLPKDRFSAERLKGVDSTLKIQPAELGDSAVYLCASSTGGEQYFGPGTRLTVT.